This T cell receptor (beta chain) emerged from a study of blood T cell repertoires in COVID-19. The CDR3 totals 14 residues. Germline V lookup: CDR1 MNHNS, CDR2 SASEGT. Trimming took 7 bases from V and 6 from J, leaving 18 bases between them. The data were produced by immunoSEQ multiplex PCR, yet TCRdb's version contains in-frame clones alone and is incomplete. The table shows about 180,000 clones, with over 75% occurring only once. The receptor was derived from a man aged 65 to 85 with active or convalescent COVID-19. The sample taken for sequencing was peripheral blood. J is TRBJ1-2 and V is TRBV6-1; TRBD1 might be the D (5 bases). The CDR3 sequence is CASTPLLGGNGYTF. Here the CDR3 DNA reads TGTGCCAGCACGCCTCTCCTGGGGGGAAATGGCTACACCTTC.